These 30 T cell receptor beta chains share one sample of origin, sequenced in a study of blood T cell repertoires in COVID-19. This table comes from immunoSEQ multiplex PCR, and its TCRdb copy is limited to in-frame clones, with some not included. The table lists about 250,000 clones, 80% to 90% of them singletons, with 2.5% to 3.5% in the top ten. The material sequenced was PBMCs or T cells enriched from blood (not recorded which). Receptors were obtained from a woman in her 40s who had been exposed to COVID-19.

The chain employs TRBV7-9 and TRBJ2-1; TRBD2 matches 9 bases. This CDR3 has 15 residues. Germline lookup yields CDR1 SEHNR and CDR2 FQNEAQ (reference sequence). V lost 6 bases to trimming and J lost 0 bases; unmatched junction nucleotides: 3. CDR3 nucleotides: TGTGCCAGCAGAAGTAGCGGGAGCTCCTACAATGAGCAGTTCTTC. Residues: CASRSSGSSYNEQFF.

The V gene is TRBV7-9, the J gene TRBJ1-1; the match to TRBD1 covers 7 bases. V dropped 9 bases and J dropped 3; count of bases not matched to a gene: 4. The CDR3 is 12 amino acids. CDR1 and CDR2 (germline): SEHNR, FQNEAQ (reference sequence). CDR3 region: CASDRDDTEAFF. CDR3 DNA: TGTGCCAGTGACAGGGATGACACTGAAGCTTTCTTT.

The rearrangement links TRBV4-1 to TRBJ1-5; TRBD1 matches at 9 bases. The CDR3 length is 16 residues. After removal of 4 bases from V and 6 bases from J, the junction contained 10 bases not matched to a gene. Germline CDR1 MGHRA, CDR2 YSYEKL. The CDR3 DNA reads TGCGCCAGCAGCCGGGGAGGGGGACAGGGAAGTCAGCCCCAGCATTTT. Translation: CASSRGGGQGSQPQHF.

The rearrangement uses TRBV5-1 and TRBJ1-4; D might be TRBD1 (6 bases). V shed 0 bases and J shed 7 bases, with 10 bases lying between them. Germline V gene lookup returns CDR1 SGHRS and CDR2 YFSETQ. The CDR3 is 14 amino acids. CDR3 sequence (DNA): TGCGCCAGCAGCTTGGTTCCAGGGGCTGAAAAACTGTTTTTT. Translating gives CASSLVPGAEKLFF.

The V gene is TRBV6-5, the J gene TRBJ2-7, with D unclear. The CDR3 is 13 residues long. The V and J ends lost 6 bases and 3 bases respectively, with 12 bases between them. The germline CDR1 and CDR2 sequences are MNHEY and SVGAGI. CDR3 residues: CASREFVNYEQYF. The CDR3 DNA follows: TGTGCCAGCAGGGAGTTTGTCAACTACGAGCAGTACTTC.

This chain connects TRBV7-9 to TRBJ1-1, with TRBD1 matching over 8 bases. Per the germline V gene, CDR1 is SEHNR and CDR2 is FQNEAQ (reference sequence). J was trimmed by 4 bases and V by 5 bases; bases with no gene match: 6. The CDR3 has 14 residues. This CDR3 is CASSETGTGTEAFF. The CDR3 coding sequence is TGTGCCAGCAGCGAAACCGGGACAGGCACTGAAGCTTTCTTT.

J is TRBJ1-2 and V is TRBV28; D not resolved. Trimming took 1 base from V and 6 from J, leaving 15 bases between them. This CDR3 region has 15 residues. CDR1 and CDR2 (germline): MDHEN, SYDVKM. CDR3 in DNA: TGTGCCAGCAGTTTATTAGGGTTTTTCGGGGATGGCTACACCTTC. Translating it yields CASSLLGFFGDGYTF.

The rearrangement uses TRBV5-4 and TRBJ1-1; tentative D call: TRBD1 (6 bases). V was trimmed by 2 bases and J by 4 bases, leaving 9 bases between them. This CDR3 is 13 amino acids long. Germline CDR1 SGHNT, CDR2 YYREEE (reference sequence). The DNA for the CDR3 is TGTGCCAGCAGCTTACAGGGTACCACTGAAGCTTTCTTT. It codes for CASSLQGTTEAFF.

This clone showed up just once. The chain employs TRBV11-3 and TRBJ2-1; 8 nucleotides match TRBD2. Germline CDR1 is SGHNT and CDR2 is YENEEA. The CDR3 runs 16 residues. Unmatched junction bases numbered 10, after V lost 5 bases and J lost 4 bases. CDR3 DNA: TGTGCCAGCAGCCAAGTTTGGGTAGCGGGGTACAATGAGCAGTTCTTC. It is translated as CASSQVWVAGYNEQFF. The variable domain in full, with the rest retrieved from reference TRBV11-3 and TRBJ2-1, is EAGVVQSPRYKIIEKKQPVAFWCNPISGHNTLYWYLQNLGQGPELLIRYENEEAVDDSQLPKDRFSAERLKGVDSTLKIQPAELGDSAVYLCASSQVWVAGYNEQFFGPGTRLTVL.

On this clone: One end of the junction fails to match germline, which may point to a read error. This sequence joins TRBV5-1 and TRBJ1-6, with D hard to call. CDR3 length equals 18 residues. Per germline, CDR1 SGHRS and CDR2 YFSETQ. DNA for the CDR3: TGTGCCAGCAGCGATCACCACCGGACTCCCGGACGGGGTTCACCCCTCCACTTT. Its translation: CASSDHHRTPGRGSPLHF.

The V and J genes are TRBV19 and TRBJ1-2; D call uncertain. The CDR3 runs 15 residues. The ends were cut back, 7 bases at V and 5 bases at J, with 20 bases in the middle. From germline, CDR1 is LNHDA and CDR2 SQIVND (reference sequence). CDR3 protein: CASKEGDGGIYGYTF. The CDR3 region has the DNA TGTGCCAGTAAGGAGGGCGACGGAGGTATATATGGCTACACCTTC.

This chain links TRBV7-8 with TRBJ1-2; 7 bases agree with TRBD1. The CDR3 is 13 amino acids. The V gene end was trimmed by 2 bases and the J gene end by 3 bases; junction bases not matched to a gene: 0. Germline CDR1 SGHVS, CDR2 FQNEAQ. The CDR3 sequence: CASSLQGDYGYTF. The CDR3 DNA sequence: TGTGCCAGCAGCTTACAGGGGGACTATGGCTACACCTTC.

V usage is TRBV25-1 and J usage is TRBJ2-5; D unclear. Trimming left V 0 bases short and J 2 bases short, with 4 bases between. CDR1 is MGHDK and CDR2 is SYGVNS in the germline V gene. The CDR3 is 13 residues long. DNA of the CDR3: TGTGCCAGCAGTGAATATAGTCAAGAGACCCAGTACTTC. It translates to CASSEYSQETQYF.

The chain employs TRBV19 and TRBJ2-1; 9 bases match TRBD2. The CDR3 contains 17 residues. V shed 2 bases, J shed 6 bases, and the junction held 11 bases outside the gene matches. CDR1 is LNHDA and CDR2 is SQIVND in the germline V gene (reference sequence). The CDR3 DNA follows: TGTGCCAGTAGTATAACTATTAGCGGGAGTGGGGTCAATGAGCAGTTCTTC. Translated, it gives CASSITISGSGVNEQFF.

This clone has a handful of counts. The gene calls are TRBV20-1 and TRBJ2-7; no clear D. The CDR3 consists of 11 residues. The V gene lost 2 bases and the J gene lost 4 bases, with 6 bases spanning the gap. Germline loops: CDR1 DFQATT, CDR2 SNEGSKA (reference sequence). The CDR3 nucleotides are TGCAGTGCTAGACAGTTATACGAGCAGTACTTC. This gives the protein CSARQLYEQYF.

The CDR3 region has the DNA TGTGCCAGCAGCTTAGACAAGACAGATACGCAGTATTTT. Amino acid sequence: CASSLDKTDTQYF. The chain carries TRBV7-2 and TRBJ2-3; D remains ambiguous. The CDR3 extends over 13 amino acids. The germline V and J ends were trimmed by 1 base and 3 bases, with 5 bases remaining between them. Germline lookup yields CDR1 SGHTA and CDR2 FQGNSA.

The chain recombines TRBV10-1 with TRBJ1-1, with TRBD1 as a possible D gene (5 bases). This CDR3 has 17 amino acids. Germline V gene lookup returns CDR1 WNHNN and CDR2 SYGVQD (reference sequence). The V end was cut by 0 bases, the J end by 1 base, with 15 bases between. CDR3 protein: CASSESRGREGNTEAFF. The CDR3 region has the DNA TGCGCCAGCAGTGAGTCGCGGGGCAGGGAAGGGAACACTGAAGCTTTCTTT.

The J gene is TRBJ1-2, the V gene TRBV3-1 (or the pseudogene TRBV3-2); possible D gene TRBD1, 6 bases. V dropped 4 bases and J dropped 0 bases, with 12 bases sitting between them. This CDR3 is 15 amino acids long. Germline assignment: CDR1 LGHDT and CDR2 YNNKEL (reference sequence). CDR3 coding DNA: TGTGCCAGCAGCCGAACCCCAGGGGCTAACTATGGCTACACCTTC. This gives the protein CASSRTPGANYGYTF.

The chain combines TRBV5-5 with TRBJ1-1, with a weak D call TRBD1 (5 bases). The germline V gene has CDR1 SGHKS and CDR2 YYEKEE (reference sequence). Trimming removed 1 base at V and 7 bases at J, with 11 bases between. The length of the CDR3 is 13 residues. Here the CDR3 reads CASSLRQGIEAFF. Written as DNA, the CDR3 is TGTGCCAGCAGCTTGCGTCAGGGTATTGAAGCTTTCTTT.

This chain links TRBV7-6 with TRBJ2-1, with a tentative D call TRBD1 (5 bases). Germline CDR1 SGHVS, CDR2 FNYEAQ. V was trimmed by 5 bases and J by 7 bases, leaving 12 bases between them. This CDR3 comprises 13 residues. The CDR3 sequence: CASSPTAGNEQFF. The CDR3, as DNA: TGTGCCAGCAGCCCAACCGCAGGGAATGAGCAGTTCTTC. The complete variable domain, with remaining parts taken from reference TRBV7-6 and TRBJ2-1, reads GAGVSQSPRYKVTKRGQDVALRCDPISGHVSLYWYRQALGQGPEFLTYFNYEAQQDKSGLPNDRFSAERPEGSISTLTIQRTEQRDSAMYRCASSPTAGNEQFFGPGTRLTVL.

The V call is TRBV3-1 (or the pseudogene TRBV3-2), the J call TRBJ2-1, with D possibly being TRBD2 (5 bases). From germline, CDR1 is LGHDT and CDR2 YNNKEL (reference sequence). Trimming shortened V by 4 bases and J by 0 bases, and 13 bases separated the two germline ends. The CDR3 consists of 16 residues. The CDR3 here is CASSPGLESSYNEQFF. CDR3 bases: TGTGCCAGCAGCCCAGGACTGGAGAGCTCCTACAATGAGCAGTTCTTC.

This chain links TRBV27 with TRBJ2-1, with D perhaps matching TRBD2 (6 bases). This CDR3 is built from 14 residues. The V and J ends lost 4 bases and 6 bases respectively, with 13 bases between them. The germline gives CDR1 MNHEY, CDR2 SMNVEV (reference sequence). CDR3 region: CASSSTTAGNEQFF. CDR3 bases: TGTGCCAGCAGTTCAACGACAGCGGGCAATGAGCAGTTCTTC.

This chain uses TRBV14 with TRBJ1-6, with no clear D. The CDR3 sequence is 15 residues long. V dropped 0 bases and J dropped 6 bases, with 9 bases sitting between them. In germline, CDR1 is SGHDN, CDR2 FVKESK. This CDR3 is CASSQDPGGNSPLHF. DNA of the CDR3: TGTGCCAGCAGCCAAGACCCCGGAGGTAATTCACCCCTCCACTTT.

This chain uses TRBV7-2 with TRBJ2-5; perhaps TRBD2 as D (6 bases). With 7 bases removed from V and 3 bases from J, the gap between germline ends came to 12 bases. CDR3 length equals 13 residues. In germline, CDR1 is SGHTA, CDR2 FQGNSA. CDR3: CASKASGEETQYF. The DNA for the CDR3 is TGTGCCAGCAAGGCATCGGGAGAAGAGACCCAGTACTTC.

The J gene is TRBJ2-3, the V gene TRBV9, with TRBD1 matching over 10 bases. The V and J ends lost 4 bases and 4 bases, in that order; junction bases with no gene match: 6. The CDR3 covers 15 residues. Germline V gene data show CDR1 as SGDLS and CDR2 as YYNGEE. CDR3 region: CASSPPGQGSDTQYF. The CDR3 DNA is TGTGCCAGCAGCCCTCCGGGACAGGGGTCAGATACGCAGTATTTT.

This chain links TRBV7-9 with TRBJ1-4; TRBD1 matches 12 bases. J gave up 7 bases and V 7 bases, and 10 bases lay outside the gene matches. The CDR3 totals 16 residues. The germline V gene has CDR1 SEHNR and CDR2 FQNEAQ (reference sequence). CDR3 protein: CASNQGDRGPTEKLFF. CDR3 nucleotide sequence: TGTGCCAGCAACCAGGGGGACAGGGGGCCGACTGAAAAACTGTTTTTT.

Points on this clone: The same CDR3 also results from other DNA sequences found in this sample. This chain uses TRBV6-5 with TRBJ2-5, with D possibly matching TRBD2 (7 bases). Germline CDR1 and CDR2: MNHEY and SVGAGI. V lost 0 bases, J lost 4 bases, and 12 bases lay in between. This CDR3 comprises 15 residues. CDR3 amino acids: CASSYSRGGVETQYF. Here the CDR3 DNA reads TGTGCCAGCAGTTACTCGAGGGGGGGGGTAGAGACCCAGTACTTC.

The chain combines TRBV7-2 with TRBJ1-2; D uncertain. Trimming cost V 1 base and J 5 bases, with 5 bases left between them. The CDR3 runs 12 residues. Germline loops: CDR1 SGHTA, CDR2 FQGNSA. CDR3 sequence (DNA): TGTGCCAGCAGCTTAGACACATATGGCTACACCTTC. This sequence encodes CASSLDTYGYTF.

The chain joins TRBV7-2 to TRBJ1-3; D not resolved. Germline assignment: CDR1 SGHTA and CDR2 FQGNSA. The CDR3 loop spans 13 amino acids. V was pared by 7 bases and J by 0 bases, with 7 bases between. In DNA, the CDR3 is TGTGCCAGCACATACAACTCTGGAAACACCATATATTTT. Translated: CASTYNSGNTIYF. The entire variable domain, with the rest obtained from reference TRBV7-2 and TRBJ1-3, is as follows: GAGVSQSPSNKVTEKGKDVELRCDPISGHTALYWYRQSLGQGLEFLIYFQGNSAPDKSGLPSDRFSAERTGGSVSTLTIQRTQQEDSAVYLCASTYNSGNTIYFGEGSWLTVV.

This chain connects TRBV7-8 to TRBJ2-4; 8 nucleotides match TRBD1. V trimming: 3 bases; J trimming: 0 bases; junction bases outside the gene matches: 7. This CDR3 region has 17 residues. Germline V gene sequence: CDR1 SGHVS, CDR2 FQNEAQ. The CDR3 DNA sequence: TGTGCCAGCAGCTTGATTTTCAGGGGGCAAGCCAAAAACATTCAGTACTTC. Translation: CASSLIFRGQAKNIQYF.